These 21 T cell receptor beta chains originate from one sample sequenced in a study of CD8+ T cells in alopecia areata. Sequencing templates came from extracted RNA that was reverse transcribed into cDNA. TCRdb's copy holds only in-frame clones and misses some; the assay was immunoSEQ multiplex PCR. This table has approximately 100,000 clones, under 90% appearing once. The sample's treatment: oral pan-JAK inhibitor, 5-10 mg twice daily. This specimen was CD8+ T cells sorted from blood, taken at roughly week 30, from a patient treated with tofacitinib. These receptors were collected from a human donor with alopecia areata.

This rearrangement joins TRBV4-1 to TRBJ2-1; D is possibly TRBD1 (5 bases). The CDR3 extends over 16 amino acids. CDR1 is MGHRA, CDR2 YSYEKL, per germline. Trimming shortened V by 3 bases and J by 3 bases, and 15 bases separated the two germline ends. The CDR3 sequence is CASSQPPGSFYNEQFF. CDR3 DNA sequence: TGCGCCAGCAGCCAGCCCCCAGGGTCCTTCTACAATGAGCAGTTCTTC.

The chain couples TRBV6-1 to TRBJ2-7; possibly TRBD2 for D (6 bases). V lost 7 bases, J lost 0 bases, and 10 bases lay in between. The CDR3 is 13 residues long. CDR1 is MNHNS, CDR2 SASEGT, per germline. Here the CDR3 reads CASKGLRSYEQYF. The CDR3 region has the DNA TGTGCCAGCAAGGGACTTCGCTCCTACGAGCAGTACTTC.

The V gene is TRBV27, the J gene TRBJ1-2; D may be TRBD1 (5 bases). V lost 1 base and J lost 10, with 19 bases in between. This CDR3 has 15 residues. Looked up from germline, CDR1 is MNHEY and CDR2 is SMNVEV (reference sequence). This CDR3 is CASSLFSSGGNVYTF. The CDR3 DNA sequence: TGTGCCAGCAGTTTATTTTCCAGTGGGGGGAACGTCTACACCTTC.

This chain links TRBV19 with TRBJ1-6, with D maybe TRBD1 (5 bases). Germline V CDR1 and CDR2: LNHDA, SQIVND (reference sequence). The CDR3 is 14 amino acids. Trimming removed 3 bases at V and 9 bases at J, with 12 bases between. The chain's CDR3 is CASSIQGAGSPLHF. The CDR3 bases are TGTGCCAGTAGTATTCAAGGGGCAGGTTCACCCCTCCACTTT.

The CDR3 nucleotides read TGTGCCAGCAGCTTAGCGCCGAACTACGAGCAGTACTTC. Translation: CASSLAPNYEQYF. V is TRBV7-8 and J is TRBJ2-7, with no clear D. Trimming cost V 0 bases and J 3 bases, with 6 bases left between them. This CDR3 spans 13 amino acids. Germline V CDR1 and CDR2: SGHVS, FQNEAQ. Full variable domain (outside the CDR3, taken from reference TRBV7-8 and TRBJ2-7): GAGVSQSPRYKVAKRGQDVALRCDPISGHVSLFWYQQALGQGPEFLTYFQNEAQLDKSGLPSDRFFAERPEGSVSTLKIQRTQQEDSAVYLCASSLAPNYEQYFGPGTRLTVT.

V and J are TRBV2 and TRBJ2-2; TRBD1 agrees at 8 bases. CDR1 is SNHLY, CDR2 FYNNEI, per germline. The CDR3 covers 16 residues. V shed 7 bases, J shed 5 bases, and the junction held 12 bases outside the gene matches. In DNA, the CDR3 is TGTGCCAGCACCCCCCCGGGACAGGCCCCGACCGGGGAGCTGTTTTTT. Protein: CASTPPGQAPTGELFF. Full variable domain (remainder filled in from reference TRBV2 and TRBJ2-2): EPEVTQTPSHQVTQMGQEVILRCVPISNHLYFYWYRQILGQKVEFLVSFYNNEISEKSEIFDDQFSVERPDGSNFTLKIRSTKLEDSAMYFCASTPPGQAPTGELFFGEGSRLTVL.

The J gene is TRBJ2-3, the V gene TRBV29-1; unclear D gene. Germline CDR1 and CDR2: SQVTM and ANQGSEA. This CDR3 region has 15 residues. The V gene lost 2 bases and the J gene lost 2 bases, with 14 bases spanning the gap. For the CDR3, the DNA is TGCAGCGTTGAATCCCTTGGTCTAGTCACAGATACGCAGTATTTT. Translation: CSVESLGLVTDTQYF.

The rearrangement uses TRBV5-1 and TRBJ2-7; 7 bases line up with TRBD1. Germline V gives CDR1 SGHRS, CDR2 YFSETQ. The V segment lost 4 bases and the J segment 2 bases; nucleotides outside the gene matches: 6. This CDR3 has 14 residues. DNA of the CDR3: TGCGCCAGCAGCCTCCAGGGGGAAGCCTACGAGCAGTACTTC. Its protein product is CASSLQGEAYEQYF.

The genes are TRBV10-2 and TRBJ2-1, with 8 nucleotides matching TRBD1. This CDR3 is built from 14 residues. Germline CDR1 reads WSHSY; CDR2 reads SAAADI. V trimming: 3 bases; J trimming: 5 bases; junction bases outside the gene matches: 3. CDR3 amino acids: CASSEATGDNEQFF. As DNA, the CDR3 is TGCGCCAGCAGTGAAGCGACAGGGGACAATGAGCAGTTCTTC.

V is TRBV5-4 and J is TRBJ2-3; D may be TRBD1 (6 bases). This CDR3 has 14 residues. Germline assignment: CDR1 SGHNT and CDR2 YYREEE (reference sequence). V was trimmed by 2 bases and J by 0 bases, leaving 7 bases between them. The CDR3 region has the DNA TGTGCCAGCAGCTTCCAGGGGAGCACAGATACGCAGTATTTT. It codes for CASSFQGSTDTQYF.

The V and J genes are TRBV27 and TRBJ1-2; no reliable D call. The germline V gene encodes CDR1 MNHEY and CDR2 SMNVEV (reference sequence). The CDR3 contains 12 residues. The V gene lost 6 bases and the J gene lost 8 bases, with 13 bases spanning the gap. The CDR3 is CASRGFQEGYTF. CDR3 in DNA: TGTGCCAGCAGGGGATTCCAAGAGGGCTACACCTTC.

The genes are TRBV30 and TRBJ2-2; perhaps D is TRBD1 or TRBD2 (5 bases each). CDR1 and CDR2 (germline): GTSNPN, SVGIG (reference sequence). CDR3 length equals 16 residues. This chain's CDR3 is CALGVGLRGITGELFF. The CDR3, as DNA: TGTGCGCTGGGGGTCGGCTTAAGGGGTATCACCGGGGAGCTGTTTTTT.

The chain is built from TRBV27 and TRBJ2-5; D remains ambiguous. The J call may be wrong; the DNA end is better matched by TRBJ2-7. The length of the CDR3 is 14 residues. Germline CDR1 reads MNHEY; CDR2 reads SMNVEV (reference sequence). Here the CDR3 reads CASSFWAESYEQYF. The CDR3 coding sequence is TGTGCCAGCAGTTTTTGGGCCGAATCCTACGAGCAGTACTTC.

This chain uses TRBV29-1 with TRBJ2-7, with a possible D match to TRBD2 (6 bases). V lost 6 bases and J lost 1, with 16 bases in between. This CDR3 is built from 14 residues. Germline V gives CDR1 SQVTM, CDR2 ANQGSEA. The CDR3 sequence: CSVGTPGQSYEQYF. CDR3 in DNA: TGCAGCGTGGGGACTCCAGGACAATCCTACGAGCAGTACTTC.

The chain couples TRBV30 to TRBJ1-1; no clear D. Trimming stripped 0 bases from V and 2 bases from J, with 7 bases between. Germline V gene sequence: CDR1 GTSNPN, CDR2 SVGIG (reference sequence). The CDR3 has 13 amino acids. CDR3 region: CAWSVTSNTEAFF. Written as DNA, the CDR3 is TGTGCCTGGAGTGTAACCAGCAACACTGAAGCTTTCTTT.

The V call is TRBV7-8, the J call TRBJ2-2, with D possibly matching TRBD1 (5 bases). Deletions cut 5 bases from V and 1 base from J, with 11 bases between. CDR1 and CDR2 from the germline V gene are SGHVS and FQNEAQ. The CDR3 has 15 amino acids. For the CDR3, the DNA is TGTGCCAGCAGCCTAGACAGCCAGAACACCGGGGAGCTGTTTTTT. Its translation: CASSLDSQNTGELFF.

The CDR3 loop reads CSANTGSSYNEQFF. In DNA, the CDR3 is TGCAGCGCCAATACAGGGAGCTCCTACAATGAGCAGTTCTTC. This chain connects TRBV29-1 to TRBJ2-1, with D possibly matching TRBD1 (6 bases). Germline CDR1 and CDR2: SQVTM and ANQGSEA. Deletions cut 7 bases from V and 0 bases from J, with 13 bases between. The CDR3 loop spans 14 amino acids.

CDR3 in amino acids: CASSLWDRAYNEQFF. The CDR3 DNA sequence: TGTGCCAGCAGTTTGTGGGACAGGGCCTACAATGAGCAGTTCTTC. The chain has TRBV27 and TRBJ2-1; 9 bases are a match to TRBD1. V dropped 3 bases and J dropped 2; count of bases not matched to a gene: 2. Germline V gene sequence: CDR1 MNHEY, CDR2 SMNVEV (reference sequence). The CDR3 is 15 amino acids.

The table lists this clone with a few counts. The CDR3 coding sequence is TGCGCCAGCAGCTTGGCCATCGGGGCCGGGGATGAGCAGTTCTTC. The encoded protein is CASSLAIGAGDEQFF. The chain combines TRBV5-1 with TRBJ2-1; possibly TRBD1 or TRBD2 for D (5 bases each). The length of the CDR3 is 15 residues. Germline V gene data show CDR1 as SGHRS and CDR2 as YFSETQ. V lost 0 bases and J 8 bases, leaving 15 bases between the germline ends.

This clone was seen only a few times. This chain uses TRBV29-1 with TRBJ2-7; no clear D gene. This CDR3 has 11 amino acids. V lost 5 bases to trimming and J lost 3 bases, with 8 bases between them. Germline V gives CDR1 SQVTM, CDR2 ANQGSEA. The CDR3 loop reads CSVSRVYEQYF. CDR3 in DNA: TGCAGCGTTAGCCGCGTCTACGAGCAGTACTTC.

This clone was seen a single time. The rearrangement joins TRBV19 to TRBJ2-3, with TRBD2 matching over 7 bases. With 3 bases clipped from V and 3 bases from J, the junction kept 6 bases outside the gene matches. There are 15 residues in the CDR3. Germline V CDR1 and CDR2: LNHDA, SQIVND (reference sequence). CDR3 nucleotide sequence: TGTGCCAGTAGTATTAGGCGGGAGCTAACAGATACGCAGTATTTT. The encoded protein is CASSIRRELTDTQYF. Using reference TRBV19 and TRBJ2-3 for the parts outside the CDR3, the full variable domain is DGGITQSPKYLFRKEGQNVTLSCEQNLNHDAMYWYRQDPGQGLRLIYYSQIVNDFQKGDIAEGYSVSREKKESFPLTVTSAQKNPTAFYLCASSIRRELTDTQYFGPGTRLTVL.